Given below is one TCR beta chain in context. Its target is not known. The data were obtained in a study of cytomegalovirus exposure and HLA in healthy donors. Study-level points and caveats: The CMV antigen specificity of a few CMV-associated chains was confirmed through in vitro analysis.

This CDR3 is built from 14 residues. Trimming took off 4 bases at V and 3 bases at J, with 13 bases between the two ends. Per germline, CDR1 SGHRS and CDR2 YFSETQ. The PCR was carried out with 60 Vbeta primers and 13 Jbeta primers. The method was immunoSEQ multiplex PCR; TCRdb's version includes in-frame clones alone and lacks a portion of them. The table includes about 55,000 clones, roughly 71% detected once. Specimen: PBMCs. The chain recombines TRBV5-1 with TRBJ1-1; D might be TRBD1 (5 bases). This TCR came from a man aged 35 to 55 in good health and CMV-seropositive. As DNA, the CDR3 is TGCGCCAGCAGCCCTGGACATACCGACACTGAAGCTTTCTTT. It yields the protein CASSPGHTDTEAFF. Using reference TRBV5-1 and TRBJ1-1 for the parts outside the CDR3, the full variable domain is KAGVTQTPRYLIKTRGQQVTLSCSPISGHRSVSWYQQTPGQGLQFLFEYFSETQRNKGNFPGRFSGRQFSNSRSEMNVSTLELGDSALYLCASSPGHTDTEAFFGQGTRLTVV.